The 24 T cell receptor beta chains presented below share a single source sample, sequenced in a study of chemoradiotherapy in HPV16-positive cancers. The table came from immunoSEQ multiplex PCR; TCRdb's copy has only in-frame clones and leaves some out. This table has about 21,000 clones, about 86% appearing once. The input for sequencing was blood, taken from a patient who underwent chemoradiotherapy. The receptors come from a human donor with HPV-associated anogenital cancer.

The chain combines TRBV5-6 with TRBJ2-5, with TRBD1 as a possible D gene (6 bases). The CDR3 is 13 residues long. V lost 4 bases to trimming and J lost 5 bases, with 12 bases between them. Germline CDR1 and CDR2: SGHDT and YYEEEE. The CDR3 DNA sequence: TGTGCCAGCAGCCACAGGGACCGGGAGACCCAGTACTTC. Protein: CASSHRDRETQYF.

The gene calls are TRBV30 and TRBJ2-5; TRBD2 might be the D (7 bases). CDR1 is GTSNPN, CDR2 SVGIG, per germline (reference sequence). Trimming pared 2 bases from V and 4 bases from J, leaving 11 bases between. The CDR3 has 13 amino acids. CDR3 sequence (DNA): TGTGCCTGGAGTAGGGGGGGTGGAGAGACCCAGTACTTC. Protein sequence: CAWSRGGGETQYF.

The chain joins TRBV6-5 to TRBJ1-1; a possible D gene is TRBD1 (6 bases). Germline loops: CDR1 MNHEY, CDR2 SVGAGI. CDR3 length equals 15 residues. With 5 bases removed from V and 0 bases from J, the gap between germline ends came to 13 bases. The CDR3 DNA sequence: TGTGCCAGCAGTCCGACAGGCTTCCTGAACACTGAAGCTTTCTTT. Translation: CASSPTGFLNTEAFF.

This chain uses TRBV19 with TRBJ1-1, with 8 bases fitting TRBD1. Germline V gene data show CDR1 as LNHDA and CDR2 as SQIVND (reference sequence). Germline trimming cut 9 bases from V and 2 bases from J; bases unmatched to any gene: 8. The CDR3 contains 14 residues. CDR3 sequence (DNA): TGTGCCAGCAAGTATCAGGGGGCTAACACTGAAGCTTTCTTT. Translation gives CASKYQGANTEAFF.

Concerning this clone: This clone may be a read error of a much larger clone one base away. The CDR3 region has the DNA TGTGCCAGCAGTGCCTCTGGGGCCAACGTCCTGACTTTC. Protein product: CASSASGANVLTF. The chain couples TRBV9 to TRBJ2-6; D not resolved. The CDR3 runs to 13 residues. Trimming shortened V by 5 bases and J by 0 bases, and 3 bases separated the two germline ends. The germline V gene encodes CDR1 SGDLS and CDR2 YYNGEE.

DNA of the CDR3: TGCGCCAGCAGCGAAAAAGCGGGTATACCCGGTGATACGCAGTATTTT. This gives the protein CASSEKAGIPGDTQYF. This chain connects TRBV5-1 to TRBJ2-3; maybe TRBD2 (6 bases). Germline CDR1 SGHRS, CDR2 YFSETQ. This CDR3 spans 16 amino acids. V lost 4 bases, J lost 6 bases, and 21 bases lay in between.

This rearrangement joins TRBV11-2 to TRBJ2-1; TRBD1 agrees at 9 bases. Germline trimming cut 5 bases from V and 4 bases from J; bases unmatched to any gene: 6. CDR1 and CDR2 (germline): SGHAT, FQNNGV. This CDR3 is 15 amino acids long. CDR3 sequence reads: CASSPTGTGYNEQFF. The DNA of the CDR3 is TGTGCCAGCAGCCCCACCGGGACAGGGTACAATGAGCAGTTCTTC.

The J gene is TRBJ1-2, the V gene TRBV10-1; D gene ambiguous. This CDR3 has 13 amino acids. V dropped 4 bases and J dropped 3 bases, with 9 bases sitting between them. CDR1 and CDR2 (germline): WNHNN, SYGVQD (reference sequence). Written as DNA, the CDR3 is TGCGCCAGCAGTGCTGAGACCTACTATGGCTACACCTTC. This codes for CASSAETYYGYTF.

This clone has more than one count but fewer than ten. The rearrangement joins TRBV9 to TRBJ2-7, with D tentatively TRBD1 (5 bases). The germline CDR1 and CDR2 sequences are SGDLS and YYNGEE. The V end was cut by 3 bases, the J end by 4 bases, with 8 bases between. The CDR3 totals 12 residues. CDR3 loop: CASSATGYEQYF. The DNA of the CDR3 is TGTGCCAGCAGCGCTACAGGTTACGAGCAGTACTTC.

The chain combines TRBV2 with TRBJ2-1, with 11 bases aligning to TRBD2. The CDR3 is 15 amino acids. Germline loops: CDR1 SNHLY, CDR2 FYNNEI. Losses at the gene ends were 6 bases for V and 6 bases for J; bases not matched to a gene: 7. CDR3 amino acids: CASSATSGAINEQFF. The CDR3 DNA reads as TGTGCCAGCAGCGCGACTAGCGGGGCCATCAATGAGCAGTTCTTC.

This chain joins TRBV7-2 and TRBJ2-7; TRBD2 matches 7 bases. The germline gives CDR1 SGHTA, CDR2 FQGNSA. V lost 5 bases and J lost 3; bases outside the gene matches: 7. The CDR3 is 14 residues long. Written as DNA, the CDR3 is TGTGCCAGCAGCCCGACTAGCACCTACTACGAGCAGTACTTC. Its translation: CASSPTSTYYEQYF.

The rearrangement links TRBV23-1 to TRBJ2-3; 7 bases agree with TRBD1. TRBV23-1 has ORF status, its function being uncertain. V shed 3 bases, J shed 2 bases, and the junction held 14 bases outside the gene matches. This CDR3 has 18 residues. The CDR3 sequence: CASSHPGTEKGHTDTQYF. Here the CDR3 DNA reads TGCGCCAGCAGTCACCCCGGGACAGAGAAGGGTCACACAGATACGCAGTATTTT.

The chain joins TRBV19 to TRBJ2-3, with 7 bases matching TRBD2. The J segment lost 0 bases and the V segment lost 6 bases, leaving 12 bases of the junction unmatched. The CDR3 has 17 amino acids. The V gene's germline CDR1 is LNHDA and CDR2 SQIVND (reference sequence). The CDR3 bases are TGTGCCAGTAGCTCCCCACGGGGGGTGGGTAGCACAGATACGCAGTATTTT. Protein: CASSSPRGVGSTDTQYF.

The J gene is TRBJ2-7, the V gene TRBV7-2; 11 nucleotides align to TRBD2. Germline lookup yields CDR1 SGHTA and CDR2 FQGNSA. The CDR3 runs to 15 residues. The V gene end was trimmed by 4 bases and the J gene end by 6 bases; junction bases not matched to a gene: 8. CDR3 in DNA: TGTGCCAGCAGCTCTTTAGCGGGAGGGTTATCCGAGCAGTACTTC. Residues: CASSSLAGGLSEQYF.

This clone has a single count. The genes are TRBV18 and TRBJ1-2; weak D call: TRBD1 (5 bases). The CDR3 has 15 residues. Germline CDR1 reads KGHSH; CDR2 reads LQKENI. Trimming pared 0 bases from V and 2 bases from J, leaving 10 bases between. The CDR3, as DNA: TGTGCCAGCTCACCACCGTCCGACAGCAACTATGGCTACACCTTC. Its translation: CASSPPSDSNYGYTF.

This chain joins TRBV10-3 and TRBJ2-7; TRBD2 matches at 7 bases. V shed 8 bases and J 5 bases; nucleotides not matched to a gene: 9. The CDR3 has 13 amino acids. Germline CDR1 and CDR2: ENHRY and SYGVKD. The CDR3 DNA reads as TGTGCCATCGGGGGGAGGGAAAATAACGAGCAGTACTTC. Translation: CAIGGRENNEQYF.

This chain links TRBV6-5 with TRBJ1-4; D is unresolved. The length of the CDR3 is 15 residues. Germline-derived CDR1 and CDR2 are MNHEY and SVGAGI. The ends were cut back, 5 bases at V and 0 bases at J, with 10 bases in the middle. This CDR3 reads CASSPTLATNEKLFF. The CDR3 DNA reads as TGTGCCAGCAGTCCCACGTTGGCAACTAATGAAAAACTGTTTTTT.

The rearrangement joins TRBV7-9 to TRBJ1-2; possible D gene TRBD1, 6 bases. CDR1 and CDR2 from the germline V gene are SEHNR and FQNEAQ (reference sequence). The ends were cut back, 8 bases at V and 8 bases at J, with 18 bases in the middle. There are 13 residues in the CDR3. The CDR3, as DNA: TGTGCCAGCCCACCCCTGGCGGGACAAGGCTACACCTTC. Residues: CASPPLAGQGYTF. Combining the CDR3 with reference TRBV7-9 and TRBJ1-2 gives the whole variable domain DTGVSQNPRHKITKRGQNVTFRCDPISEHNRLYWYRQTLGQGPEFLTYFQNEAQLEKSRLLSDRFSAERPKGSFSTLEIQRTEQGDSAMYLCASPPLAGQGYTFGSGTRLTVV.

V usage is TRBV2 and J usage is TRBJ2-2; D not resolved. Trimming left V 4 bases short and J 5 bases short, with 14 bases between. This CDR3 is 15 amino acids long. Germline-derived CDR1 and CDR2 are SNHLY and FYNNEI. The CDR3 loop reads CASSVALQLTGELFF. The DNA of the CDR3 is TGTGCCAGCAGTGTCGCGCTACAGCTAACCGGGGAGCTGTTTTTT.

For the CDR3, the DNA is TGCGCCAGCAGCCCTCGAGTCCCTGAGTCAGGGATTTTTAGCAATCAGCCCCAGCATTTT. Translating gives CASSPRVPESGIFSNQPQHF. This rearrangement joins TRBV4-1 to TRBJ1-5; D is perhaps TRBD1 (5 bases). CDR3 length: 20 residues. The V and J ends lost 4 bases and 0 bases respectively, with 25 bases between them. Germline V gives CDR1 MGHRA, CDR2 YSYEKL.

The chain recombines TRBV6-1 with TRBJ2-7; D is unclear. Germline assignment: CDR1 MNHNS and CDR2 SASEGT. This CDR3 spans 12 amino acids. Between the trimmed V and J ends, which lost 1 base and 4 bases, there was a span of 5 bases. In nucleotides, the CDR3 is TGTGCCAGCAGTGAAGTACGATACGAGCAGTACTTC. Protein: CASSEVRYEQYF.

This chain links TRBV19 with TRBJ1-3; possible D gene TRBD1, 5 bases. CDR3 length: 15 residues. V lost 4 bases, J lost 5 bases, and 15 bases lay in between. The germline CDR1 and CDR2 sequences are LNHDA and SQIVND (reference sequence). The DNA for the CDR3 is TGTGCCAGTAGTAGTCAAGTGGGGCTTAGAAACACCATATATTTT. Amino acids: CASSSQVGLRNTIYF.

The chain is built from TRBV14 and TRBJ1-1; no definite D call. This CDR3 has 11 amino acids. CDR1 is SGHDN, CDR2 FVKESK, per germline. V was shortened by 3 bases and J by 11 bases, with 10 bases between the two germline ends. CDR3: CASSQGIQAFF. The CDR3, as DNA: TGTGCCAGCAGCCAGGGCATTCAGGCTTTCTTT.

The rearrangement links TRBV5-4 to TRBJ2-5, with 12 bases that match TRBD1. The CDR3 length is 13 residues. Germline V gives CDR1 SGHNT, CDR2 YYREEE (reference sequence). Unmatched junction bases numbered 3, after V lost 7 bases and J lost 5 bases. In DNA form, the CDR3 reads TGTGCCAGCGGGACAGGGGGCGGGGAGACCCAGTACTTC. Its translation: CASGTGGGETQYF.